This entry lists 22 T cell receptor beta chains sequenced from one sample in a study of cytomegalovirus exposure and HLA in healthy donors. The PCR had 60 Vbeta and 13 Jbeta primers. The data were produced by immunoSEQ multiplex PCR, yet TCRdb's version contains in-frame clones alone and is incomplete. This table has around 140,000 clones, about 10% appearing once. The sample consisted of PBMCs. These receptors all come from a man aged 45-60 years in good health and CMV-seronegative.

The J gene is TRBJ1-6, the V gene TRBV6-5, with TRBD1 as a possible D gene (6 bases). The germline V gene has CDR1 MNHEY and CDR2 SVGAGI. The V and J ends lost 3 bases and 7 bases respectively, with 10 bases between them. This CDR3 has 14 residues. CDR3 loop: CASSYSQGNSPLHF. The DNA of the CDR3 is TGTGCCAGCAGTTATAGCCAGGGGAATTCACCCCTCCACTTT.

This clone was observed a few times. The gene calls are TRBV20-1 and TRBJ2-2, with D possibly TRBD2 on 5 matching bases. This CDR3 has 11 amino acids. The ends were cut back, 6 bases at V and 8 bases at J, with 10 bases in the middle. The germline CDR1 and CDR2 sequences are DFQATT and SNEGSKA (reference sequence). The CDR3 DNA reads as TGCAGTGCGCAGAGGACTGGGGAGCTGTTTTTT. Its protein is CSAQRTGELFF.

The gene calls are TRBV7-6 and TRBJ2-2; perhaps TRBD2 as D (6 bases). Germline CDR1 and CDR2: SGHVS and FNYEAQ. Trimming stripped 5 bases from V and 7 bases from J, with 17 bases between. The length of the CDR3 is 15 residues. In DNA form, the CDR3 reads TGTGCCAGCAGCCCCCCCCTAGCGAGAATCGGGGAGCTGTTTTTT. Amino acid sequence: CASSPPLARIGELFF.

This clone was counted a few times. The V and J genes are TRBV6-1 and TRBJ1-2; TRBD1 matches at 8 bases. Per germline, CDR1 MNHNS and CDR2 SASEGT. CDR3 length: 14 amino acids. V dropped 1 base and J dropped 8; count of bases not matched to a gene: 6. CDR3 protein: CASSEGQGLGGYTF. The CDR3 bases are TGTGCCAGCAGTGAAGGACAGGGGTTGGGGGGCTACACCTTC.

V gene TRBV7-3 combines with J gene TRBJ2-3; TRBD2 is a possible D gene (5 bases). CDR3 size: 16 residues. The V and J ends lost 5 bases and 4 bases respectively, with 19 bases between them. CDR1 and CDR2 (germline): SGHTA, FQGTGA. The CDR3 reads CASSRTISSPPDTQYF. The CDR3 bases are TGTGCCAGCAGCCGAACAATCTCTAGCCCCCCAGATACGCAGTATTTT. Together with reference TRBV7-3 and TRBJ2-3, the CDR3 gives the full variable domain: GAGVSQTPSNKVTEKGKYVELRCDPISGHTALYWYRQSLGQGPEFLIYFQGTGAADDSGLPNDRFFAVRPEGSVSTLKIQRTERGDSAVYLCASSRTISSPPDTQYFGPGTRLTVL.

CDR3 in DNA: TGTGCCTGGAGTCAGCCAGCGGGGGGAAGGGCCTACGAGCAGTACTTC. It translates to CAWSQPAGGRAYEQYF. The rearrangement joins TRBV30 to TRBJ2-7; TRBD2 matches at 9 bases. The CDR3 spans 16 residues. Trimming cost V 2 bases and J 2 bases; bases outside gene matches: 10. CDR1 GTSNPN and CDR2 SVGIG come from the germline V gene (reference sequence). The full variable domain, rest sourced from reference TRBV30 and TRBJ2-7, is SQTIHQWPATLVQPVGSPLSLECTVEGTSNPNLYWYRQAAGRGLQLLFYSVGIGQISSEVPQNLSASRPQDRQFILSSKKLLLSDSGFYLCAWSQPAGGRAYEQYFGPGTRLTVT.

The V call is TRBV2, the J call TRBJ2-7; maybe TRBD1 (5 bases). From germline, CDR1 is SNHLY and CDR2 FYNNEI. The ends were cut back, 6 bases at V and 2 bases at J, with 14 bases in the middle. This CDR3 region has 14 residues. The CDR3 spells CASSDRLITYEQYF. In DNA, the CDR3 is TGTGCCAGCAGCGACAGACTGATCACCTACGAGCAGTACTTC. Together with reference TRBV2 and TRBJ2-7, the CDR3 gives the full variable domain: EPEVTQTPSHQVTQMGQEVILRCVPISNHLYFYWYRQILGQKVEFLVSFYNNEISEKSEIFDDQFSVERPDGSNFTLKIRSTKLEDSAMYFCASSDRLITYEQYFGPGTRLTVT.

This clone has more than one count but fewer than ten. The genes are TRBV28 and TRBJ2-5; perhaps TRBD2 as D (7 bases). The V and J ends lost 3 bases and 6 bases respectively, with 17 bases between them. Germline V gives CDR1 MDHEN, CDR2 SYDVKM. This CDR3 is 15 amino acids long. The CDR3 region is CASSLSGTGGQTQYF. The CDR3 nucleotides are TGTGCCAGCAGTTTGTCCGGGACGGGGGGCCAGACCCAGTACTTC.

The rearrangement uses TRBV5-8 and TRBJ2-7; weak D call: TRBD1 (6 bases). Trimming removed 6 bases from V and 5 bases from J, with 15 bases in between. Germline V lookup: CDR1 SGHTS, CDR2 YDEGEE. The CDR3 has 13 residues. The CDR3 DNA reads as TGTGCCAGCAACCGAAACAGGGTCCACGAGCAGTACTTC. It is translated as CASNRNRVHEQYF.

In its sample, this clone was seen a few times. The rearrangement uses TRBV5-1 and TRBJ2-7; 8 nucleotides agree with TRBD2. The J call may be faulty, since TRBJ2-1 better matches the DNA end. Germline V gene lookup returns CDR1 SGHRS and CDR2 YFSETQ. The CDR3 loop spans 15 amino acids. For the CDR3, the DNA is TGCGCCAGCAGCTTGGTGGCGGGAGGTTCCTACGAGCAGTTCTTC. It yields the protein CASSLVAGGSYEQFF.

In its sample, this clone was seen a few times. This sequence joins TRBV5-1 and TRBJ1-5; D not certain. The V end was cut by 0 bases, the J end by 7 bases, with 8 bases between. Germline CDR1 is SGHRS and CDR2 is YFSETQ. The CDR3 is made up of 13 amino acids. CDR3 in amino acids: CASSLAEGQPQHF. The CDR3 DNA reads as TGCGCCAGCAGCTTGGCCGAGGGCCAGCCCCAGCATTTT.

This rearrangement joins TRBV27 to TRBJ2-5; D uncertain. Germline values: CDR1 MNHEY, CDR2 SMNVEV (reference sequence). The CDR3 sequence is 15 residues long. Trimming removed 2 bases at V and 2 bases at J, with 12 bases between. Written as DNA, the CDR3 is TGTGCCAGCAGTTTAGGCAGAAAAACACAAGAGACCCAGTACTTC. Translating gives CASSLGRKTQETQYF.

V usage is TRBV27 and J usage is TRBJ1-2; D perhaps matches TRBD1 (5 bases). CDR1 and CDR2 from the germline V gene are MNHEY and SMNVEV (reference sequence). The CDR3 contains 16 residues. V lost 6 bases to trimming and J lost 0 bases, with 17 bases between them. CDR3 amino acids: CASRFMWQGANYGYTF. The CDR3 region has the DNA TGTGCCAGCAGATTTATGTGGCAGGGCGCTAACTATGGCTACACCTTC.

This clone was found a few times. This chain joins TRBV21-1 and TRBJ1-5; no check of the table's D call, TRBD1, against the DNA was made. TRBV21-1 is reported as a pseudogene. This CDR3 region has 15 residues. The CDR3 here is CASRLRGPGNQPQHF. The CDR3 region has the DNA TGTGCCAGCAGGTTGAGGGGGCCTGGCAATCAGCCCCAGCATTTT.

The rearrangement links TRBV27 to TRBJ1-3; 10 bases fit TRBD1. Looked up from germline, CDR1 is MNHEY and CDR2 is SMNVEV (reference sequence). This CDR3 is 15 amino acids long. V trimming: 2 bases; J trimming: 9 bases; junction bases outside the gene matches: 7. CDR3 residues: CASSLQGTGVFTIYF. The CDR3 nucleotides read TGTGCCAGCAGTTTACAAGGGACAGGGGTGTTCACCATATATTTT.

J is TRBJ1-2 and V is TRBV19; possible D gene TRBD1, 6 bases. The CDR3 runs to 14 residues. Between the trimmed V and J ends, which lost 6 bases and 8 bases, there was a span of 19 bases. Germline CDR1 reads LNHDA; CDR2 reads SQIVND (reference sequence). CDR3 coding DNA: TGTGCCAGTAGCGATCTACAGGGAACTGAAGGCTACACCTTC. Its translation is CASSDLQGTEGYTF.

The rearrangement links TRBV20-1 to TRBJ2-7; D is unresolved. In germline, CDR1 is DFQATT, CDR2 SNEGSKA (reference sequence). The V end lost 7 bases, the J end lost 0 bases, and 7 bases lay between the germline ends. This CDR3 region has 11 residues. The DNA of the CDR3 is TGCAGTGTAGTCCGCTCCTACGAGCAGTACTTC. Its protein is CSVVRSYEQYF.

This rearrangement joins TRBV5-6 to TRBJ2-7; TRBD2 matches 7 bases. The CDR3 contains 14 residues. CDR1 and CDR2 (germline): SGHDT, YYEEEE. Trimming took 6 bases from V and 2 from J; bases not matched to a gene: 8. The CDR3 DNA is TGTGCCAGCAATAGAGCGGGACCCCCCTACGAGCAGTACTTC. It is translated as CASNRAGPPYEQYF.

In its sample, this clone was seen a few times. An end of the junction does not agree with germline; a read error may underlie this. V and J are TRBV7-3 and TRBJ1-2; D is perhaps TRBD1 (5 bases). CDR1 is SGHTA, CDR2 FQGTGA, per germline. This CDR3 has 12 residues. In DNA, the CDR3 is TGTGCCAGCAGCTTTGGGGGGACGCCGTCTTCATTC. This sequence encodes CASSFGGTPSSF.

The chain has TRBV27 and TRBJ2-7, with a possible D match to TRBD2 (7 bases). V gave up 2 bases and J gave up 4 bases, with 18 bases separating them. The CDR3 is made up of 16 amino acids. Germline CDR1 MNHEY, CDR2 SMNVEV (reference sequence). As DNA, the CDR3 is TGTGCCAGCAGTTTACATAGGGGGGGCGCGGGATACGAGCAGTACTTC. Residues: CASSLHRGGAGYEQYF.

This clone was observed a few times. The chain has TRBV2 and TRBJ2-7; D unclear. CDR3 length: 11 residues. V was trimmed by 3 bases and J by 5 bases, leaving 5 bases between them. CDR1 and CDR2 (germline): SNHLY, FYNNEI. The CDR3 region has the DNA TGTGCCAGCAGTGATCCGGACGAGCAGTACTTC. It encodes CASSDPDEQYF.

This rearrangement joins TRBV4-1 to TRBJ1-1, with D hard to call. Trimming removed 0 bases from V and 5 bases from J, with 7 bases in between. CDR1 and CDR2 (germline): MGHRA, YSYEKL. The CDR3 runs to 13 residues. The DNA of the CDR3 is TGCGCCAGCAGCCAAGAAACAGTTACTGAAGCTTTCTTT. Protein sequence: CASSQETVTEAFF.